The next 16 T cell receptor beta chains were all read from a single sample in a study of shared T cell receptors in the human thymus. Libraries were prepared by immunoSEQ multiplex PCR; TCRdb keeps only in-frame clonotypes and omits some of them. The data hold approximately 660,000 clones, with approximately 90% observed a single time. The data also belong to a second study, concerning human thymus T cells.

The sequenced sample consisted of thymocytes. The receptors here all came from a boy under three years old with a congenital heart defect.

The CDR3, as DNA: TGTGCCAGCAGCTTGGAGGGACAGGAAGTATCAGATACGCAGTATTTT. This gives the protein CASSLEGQEVSDTQYF. The V and J genes are TRBV5-6 and TRBJ2-3; TRBD1 aligns across 8 bases. This CDR3 region has 16 residues. The V gene end was trimmed by 0 bases and the J gene end by 4 bases; junction bases not matched to a gene: 7. In germline, CDR1 is SGHDT, CDR2 YYEEEE.

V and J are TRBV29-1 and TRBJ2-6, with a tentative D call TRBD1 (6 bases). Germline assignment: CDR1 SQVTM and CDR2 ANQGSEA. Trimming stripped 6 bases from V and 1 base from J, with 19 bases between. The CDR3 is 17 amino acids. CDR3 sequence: CSVGVTGSRSGANVLTF. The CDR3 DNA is TGCAGCGTCGGGGTAACAGGGTCCAGATCTGGGGCCAACGTCCTGACTTTC.

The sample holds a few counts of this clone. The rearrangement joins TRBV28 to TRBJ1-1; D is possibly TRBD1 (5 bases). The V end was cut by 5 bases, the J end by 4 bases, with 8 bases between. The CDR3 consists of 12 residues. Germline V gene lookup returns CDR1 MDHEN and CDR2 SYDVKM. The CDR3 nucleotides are TGTGCCAGCAGTCGGACACGCACTGAAGCTTTCTTT. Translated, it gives CASSRTRTEAFF.

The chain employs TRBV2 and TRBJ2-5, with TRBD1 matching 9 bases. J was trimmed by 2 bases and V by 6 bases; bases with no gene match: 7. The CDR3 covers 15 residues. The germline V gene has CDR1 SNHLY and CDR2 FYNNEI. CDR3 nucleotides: TGTGCCAGCAGATCTGGGACAGGGCAACAAGAGACCCAGTACTTC. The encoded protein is CASRSGTGQQETQYF.

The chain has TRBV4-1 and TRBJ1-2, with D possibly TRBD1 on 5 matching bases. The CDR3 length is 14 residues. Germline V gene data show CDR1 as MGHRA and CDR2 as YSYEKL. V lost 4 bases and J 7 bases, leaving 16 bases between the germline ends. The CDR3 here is CASSLSLTGVGYTF. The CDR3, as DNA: TGCGCCAGCAGCCTCTCTCTGACGGGGGTTGGCTACACCTTC.

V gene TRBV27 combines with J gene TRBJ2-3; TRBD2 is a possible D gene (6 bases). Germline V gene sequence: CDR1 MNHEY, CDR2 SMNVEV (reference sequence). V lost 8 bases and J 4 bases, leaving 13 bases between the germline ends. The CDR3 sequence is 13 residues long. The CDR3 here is CASGTSSADTQYF. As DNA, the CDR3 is TGTGCCAGCGGGACTTCAAGCGCAGATACGCAGTATTTT.

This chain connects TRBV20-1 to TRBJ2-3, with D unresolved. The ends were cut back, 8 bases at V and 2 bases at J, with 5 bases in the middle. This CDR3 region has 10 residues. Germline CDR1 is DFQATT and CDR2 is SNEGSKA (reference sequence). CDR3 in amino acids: CSPSTDTQYF. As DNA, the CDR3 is TGCAGTCCATCCACAGATACGCAGTATTTT.

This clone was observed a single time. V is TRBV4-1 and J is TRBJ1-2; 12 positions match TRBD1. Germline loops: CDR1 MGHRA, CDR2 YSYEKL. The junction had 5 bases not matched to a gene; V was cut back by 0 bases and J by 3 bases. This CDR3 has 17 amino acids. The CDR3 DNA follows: TGCGCCAGCAGCCAAGATCCCGGGACAGGGGGCGACTATGGCTACACCTTC. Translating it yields CASSQDPGTGGDYGYTF.

In nucleotides, the CDR3 is TGTGCCTGGAGTCTTACCGGGGAGGCCCTCCACTTT. This translates into CAWSLTGEALHF. This rearrangement joins TRBV30 to TRBJ1-6, with no clear D. Looked up from germline, CDR1 is GTSNPN and CDR2 is SVGIG (reference sequence). V lost 2 bases, J lost 14 bases, and 13 bases lay in between. The CDR3 spans 12 residues.

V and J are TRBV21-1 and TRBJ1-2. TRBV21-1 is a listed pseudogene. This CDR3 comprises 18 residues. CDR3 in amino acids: CASSTSWGDGGGNYGYTF. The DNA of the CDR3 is TGTGCCAGCAGCACCTCGTGGGGGGACGGAGGAGGTAACTATGGCTACACCTTC.

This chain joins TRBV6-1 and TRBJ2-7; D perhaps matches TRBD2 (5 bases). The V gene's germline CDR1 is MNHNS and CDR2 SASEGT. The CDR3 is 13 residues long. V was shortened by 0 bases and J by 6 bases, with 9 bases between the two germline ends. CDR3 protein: CASSEAEVPEQYF. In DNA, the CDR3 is TGTGCCAGCAGTGAAGCGGAGGTCCCCGAGCAGTACTTC.

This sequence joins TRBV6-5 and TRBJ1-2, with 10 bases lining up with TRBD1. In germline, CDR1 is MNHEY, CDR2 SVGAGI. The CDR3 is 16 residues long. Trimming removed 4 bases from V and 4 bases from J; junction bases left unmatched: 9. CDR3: CASSSGTGAFLYGYTF. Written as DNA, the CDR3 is TGTGCCAGCAGTTCCGGGACAGGGGCCTTCCTCTATGGCTACACCTTC.

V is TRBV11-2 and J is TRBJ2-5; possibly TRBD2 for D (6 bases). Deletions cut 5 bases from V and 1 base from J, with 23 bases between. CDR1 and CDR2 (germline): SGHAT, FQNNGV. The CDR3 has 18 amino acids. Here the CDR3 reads CASSPRAGRLGLQETQYF. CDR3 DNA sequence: TGTGCCAGCAGCCCACGAGCGGGTAGGTTGGGTCTCCAAGAGACCCAGTACTTC.

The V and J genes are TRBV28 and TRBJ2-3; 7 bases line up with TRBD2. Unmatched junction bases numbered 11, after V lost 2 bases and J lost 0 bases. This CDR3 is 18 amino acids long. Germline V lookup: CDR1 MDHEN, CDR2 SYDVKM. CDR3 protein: CASSLIGGRGLSTDTQYF. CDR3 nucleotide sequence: TGTGCCAGCAGTTTAATAGGCGGGAGAGGCCTAAGCACAGATACGCAGTATTTT.

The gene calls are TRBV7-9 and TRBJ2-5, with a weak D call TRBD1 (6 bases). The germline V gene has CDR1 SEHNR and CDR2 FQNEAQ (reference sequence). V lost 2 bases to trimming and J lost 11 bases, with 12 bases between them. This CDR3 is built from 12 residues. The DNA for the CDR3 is TGTGCCAGCAGCTTATCCGGGACAAAGCAGTACTTC. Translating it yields CASSLSGTKQYF.

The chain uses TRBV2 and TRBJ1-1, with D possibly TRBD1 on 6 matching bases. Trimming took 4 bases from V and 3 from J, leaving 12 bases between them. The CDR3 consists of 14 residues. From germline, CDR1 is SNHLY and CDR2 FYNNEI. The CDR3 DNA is TGTGCCAGCAGTGCCCCCAGGGGATACACTGAAGCTTTCTTT. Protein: CASSAPRGYTEAFF.